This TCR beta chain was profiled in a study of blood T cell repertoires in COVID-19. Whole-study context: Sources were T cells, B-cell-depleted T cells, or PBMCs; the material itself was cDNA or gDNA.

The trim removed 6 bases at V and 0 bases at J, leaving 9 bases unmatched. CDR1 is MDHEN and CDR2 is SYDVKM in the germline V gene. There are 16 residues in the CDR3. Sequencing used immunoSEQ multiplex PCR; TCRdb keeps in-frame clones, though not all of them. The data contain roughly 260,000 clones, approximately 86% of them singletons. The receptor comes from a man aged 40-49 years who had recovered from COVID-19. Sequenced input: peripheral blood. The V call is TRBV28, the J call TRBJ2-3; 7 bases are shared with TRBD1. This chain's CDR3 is CASRPTGAPSTDTQYF. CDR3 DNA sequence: TGTGCCAGCAGACCCACAGGGGCCCCTAGCACAGATACGCAGTATTTT. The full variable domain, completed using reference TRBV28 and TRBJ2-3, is DVKVTQSSRYLVKRTGEKVFLECVQDMDHENMFWYRQDPGLGLRLIYFSYDVKMKEKGDIPEGYSVSREKKERFSLILESASTNQTSMYLCASRPTGAPSTDTQYFGPGTRLTVL.